Sequencing of this T cell receptor beta chain was carried out in a study of T-cell reconstitution after alpha-beta-depleted transplantation in children. The CDR3 is 18 amino acids. V was trimmed by 1 base and J by 1 base, leaving 20 bases between them. From germline, CDR1 is SGHDT and CDR2 YYEEEE. This clonotype came up a few times. TCRbeta library preparation incorporated unique molecular identifiers. MiXCR, applied by TCRdb to the PCR reads, yields one record per CDR3 protein. This table holds about 540,000 distinct CDR3 sequences, approximately 16% found once. Sequencing was performed on PBMCs from the stem cell graft donor, taken from the stem cell graft. This receptor was taken from a human donor who donated a stem cell graft to a child with acute lymphoblastic leukemia. This rearrangement joins TRBV5-6 to TRBJ1-1, with D tentatively TRBD1 (6 bases). In nucleotides, the CDR3 is TGTGCCAGCAGCTTGCAGGGATACAGGGTTCGGGCGAACACTGAAGCTTTCTTT. This translates into CASSLQGYRVRANTEAFF.